Following are 21 T cell receptor beta chains from one sample sequenced in a study of beta chain features in type 1 diabetes. Study observations and caveats: Shortening of TCRB CDR3s, moderate but significant, appeared in all four CD4+ subsets of Type 1 diabetes patients.

The sequenced template was cDNA made from the entire isolated RNA. Method: immunoSEQ multiplex PCR; TCRdb's copy keeps in-frame clones and lacks some. The sample carries 20,000 to 30,000 clones, around 63% recorded once. These receptors have no known antigen. Sequenced material: Tregs from blood. The receptors originated from a man aged 18 to 35 with type 1 diabetes.

The rearrangement joins TRBV28 to TRBJ1-5, with D maybe TRBD1 (5 bases). V lost 5 bases and J 3 bases, leaving 14 bases between the germline ends. Germline CDR1 and CDR2: MDHEN and SYDVKM. The CDR3 extends over 15 amino acids. The CDR3 DNA follows: TGTGCCAGCAGTATACAGGACGGATTCAATCAGCCCCAGCATTTT. This translates into CASSIQDGFNQPQHF.

Only a few counts were recorded for this clone. This chain connects TRBV7-9 to TRBJ2-3; the match to TRBD2 covers 7 bases. The germline V gene encodes CDR1 SEHNR and CDR2 FQNEAQ (reference sequence). V lost 4 bases to trimming and J lost 2 bases; unmatched junction nucleotides: 6. The CDR3 loop spans 15 amino acids. In nucleotides, the CDR3 is TGTGCCAGCAGCTCCAGAAGCGGGATCACAGATACGCAGTATTTT. It specifies CASSSRSGITDTQYF.

The V and J genes are TRBV5-1 and TRBJ2-2, with 10 bases matching TRBD1. Germline values: CDR1 SGHRS, CDR2 YFSETQ. The CDR3 length is 12 residues. J was trimmed by 15 bases and V by 4 bases; bases with no gene match: 6. CDR3 protein: CASSPDRGAVFF. The CDR3 nucleotides read TGCGCCAGCAGCCCGGACAGGGGGGCGGTGTTTTTT.

This clone was seen just once. J is TRBJ1-2 and V is TRBV6-1; TRBD1 might be the D (6 bases). This CDR3 region has 12 residues. Deletions cut 4 bases from V and 6 bases from J, with 9 bases between. In germline, CDR1 is MNHNS, CDR2 SASEGT. The CDR3 protein is CASSGTVDGYTF. The CDR3 DNA is TGTGCCAGCAGTGGGACAGTAGATGGCTACACCTTC.

The V call is TRBV6-5, the J call TRBJ2-3; D ambiguous. Germline-derived CDR1 and CDR2 are MNHEY and SVGAGI. This CDR3 is 15 amino acids long. The V end was cut by 0 bases, the J end by 7 bases, with 14 bases between. CDR3 loop: CASSYSMVVSNTQYF. The CDR3 nucleotides are TGTGCCAGCAGTTACTCGATGGTAGTTTCGAATACGCAGTATTTT.

This rearrangement joins TRBV18 to TRBJ2-5, with D possibly being TRBD1 (6 bases). Per germline, CDR1 KGHSH and CDR2 LQKENI. Between the trimmed V and J ends, which lost 0 bases and 6 bases, there was a span of 17 bases. The CDR3 runs to 16 residues. The CDR3 loop reads CASSPPVGQGRKTQYF. Here the CDR3 DNA reads TGTGCCAGCTCACCACCAGTCGGGCAGGGGAGAAAGACCCAGTACTTC.

The chain combines TRBV7-2 with TRBJ1-4, with a weak D call TRBD1 (6 bases). Deletions cut 5 bases from V and 8 bases from J, with 15 bases between. Germline V lookup: CDR1 SGHTA, CDR2 FQGNSA. The CDR3 contains 14 residues. The CDR3 protein is CASSTPSGGEKLFF. CDR3 bases: TGTGCCAGCAGCACCCCCTCGGGGGGCGAAAAACTGTTTTTT.

The chain combines TRBV4-3 with TRBJ2-2, with 12 nucleotides matching TRBD2. The length of the CDR3 is 16 residues. V trimming: 4 bases; J trimming: 8 bases; junction bases outside the gene matches: 8. CDR1 and CDR2 from the germline V gene are LGHNA and YSLEER. For the CDR3, the DNA is TGCGCCAGCAGCCCCTCTAGCGGGGGGGCTTGGGGGGAGCTGTTTTTT. Its translation is CASSPSSGGAWGELFF.

This chain joins TRBV7-9 and TRBJ2-7, with a tentative D call TRBD2 (5 bases). This CDR3 is 14 amino acids long. CDR1 is SEHNR, CDR2 FQNEAQ, per germline (reference sequence). Between the trimmed V and J ends, which lost 4 bases and 2 bases, there was a span of 12 bases. CDR3 sequence reads: CASSSTSGTYEQYF. The CDR3 nucleotides read TGTGCCAGCAGCTCAACATCGGGGACCTACGAGCAGTACTTC. The full variable domain, rest sourced from reference TRBV7-9 and TRBJ2-7, is DTGVSQNPRHKITKRGQNVTFRCDPISEHNRLYWYRQTLGQGPEFLTYFQNEAQLEKSRLLSDRFSAERPKGSFSTLEIQRTEQGDSAMYLCASSSTSGTYEQYFGPGTRLTVT.

The gene calls are TRBV6-5 and TRBJ2-1; D is possibly TRBD2 (5 bases). The CDR3 totals 13 residues. Trimming removed 6 bases from V and 4 bases from J, with 10 bases in between. Germline V gene lookup returns CDR1 MNHEY and CDR2 SVGAGI. The CDR3 sequence: CASSQLGYNEQFF. The CDR3 DNA sequence: TGTGCCAGCAGCCAACTAGGATACAATGAGCAGTTCTTC.

The chain employs TRBV6-1 and TRBJ2-3; TRBD1 matches 9 bases. The germline V gene encodes CDR1 MNHNS and CDR2 SASEGT. The J segment lost 2 bases and the V segment lost 6 bases, leaving 0 bases of the junction unmatched. The CDR3 runs 13 residues. CDR3 nucleotides: TGTGCCAGCAGACAGGGGGCCACAGATACGCAGTATTTT. Protein product: CASRQGATDTQYF.

This clone was seen only a few times. The CDR3: CASSLARAYEQYF. DNA of the CDR3: TGTGCCAGCAGCTTAGCGCGGGCCTACGAGCAGTACTTC. The chain has TRBV7-9 and TRBJ2-7, with D maybe TRBD2 (5 bases). Trimming removed 0 bases at V and 2 bases at J, with 5 bases between. The germline CDR1 and CDR2 sequences are SEHNR and FQNEAQ (reference sequence). CDR3 size: 13 residues.

The chain is built from TRBV6-1 and TRBJ2-1; perhaps TRBD2 as D (6 bases). This CDR3 contains 15 residues. V dropped 3 bases and J dropped 1 base, with 10 bases sitting between them. Germline loops: CDR1 MNHNS, CDR2 SASEGT. CDR3 amino acids: CASSETSRSYNEQFF. CDR3 nucleotides: TGTGCCAGCAGTGAGACTAGTCGGTCCTACAATGAGCAGTTCTTC.

The chain employs TRBV7-9 and TRBJ2-7, with TRBD2 matching 12 bases. This CDR3 comprises 14 residues. Germline-derived CDR1 and CDR2 are SEHNR and FQNEAQ (reference sequence). Trimming took 4 bases from V and 6 from J; bases not matched to a gene: 4. DNA for the CDR3: TGTGCCAGCAGCTCGACTAGCGGGAGCCCCGAGCAGTACTTC. Amino acids: CASSSTSGSPEQYF.

This chain connects TRBV29-1 to TRBJ2-3; 11 bases map to TRBD2. CDR1 and CDR2 from the germline V gene are SQVTM and ANQGSEA. This CDR3 is 15 amino acids long. V was clipped by 7 bases and J by 6 bases; unmatched bases: 12. The CDR3 DNA follows: TGCAGCGCTGCCCGACTAGCGGGGCCCTGGGATACGCAGTATTTT. Its translation: CSAARLAGPWDTQYF.

The J gene is TRBJ1-6, the V gene TRBV30; the D gene is possibly TRBD1 (5 bases). Germline-derived CDR1 and CDR2 are GTSNPN and SVGIG (reference sequence). This CDR3 contains 14 residues. Trimming left V 1 base short and J 3 bases short, with 7 bases between. CDR3 bases: TGTGCCTGGAGTGAGGGGCTCTATAATTCACCCCTCCACTTT. Translating it yields CAWSEGLYNSPLHF.

This chain joins TRBV4-1 and TRBJ2-1; D is ambiguous. The CDR3 runs to 18 residues. V lost 1 base, J lost 2 bases, and 18 bases lay in between. CDR1 is MGHRA, CDR2 YSYEKL, per germline. The CDR3 region is CASSQGPDGRPTYNEQFF. CDR3 bases: TGCGCCAGCAGCCAAGGTCCCGATGGCAGGCCGACCTACAATGAGCAGTTCTTC.

The chain couples TRBV11-2 to TRBJ2-1; 8 positions match TRBD1. Germline trimming cut 5 bases from V and 10 bases from J; bases unmatched to any gene: 4. The CDR3 consists of 12 residues. The germline V gene encodes CDR1 SGHAT and CDR2 FQNNGV. CDR3 DNA sequence: TGTGCCAGCAGCGGAGACAGGGGCGAGCAGTTCTTC. Residues: CASSGDRGEQFF.

The chain joins TRBV28 to TRBJ2-1; D possibly corresponds to TRBD1 (5 bases). V was clipped by 5 bases and J by 6 bases, with 20 bases between them. The CDR3 has 16 amino acids. Germline V CDR1 and CDR2: MDHEN, SYDVKM. The CDR3 sequence: CASSPLGRADGNEQFF. In nucleotides, the CDR3 is TGTGCCAGCAGTCCACTCGGCAGGGCCGACGGCAATGAGCAGTTCTTC.

The V and J genes are TRBV2 and TRBJ2-1; unclear D gene. This CDR3 comprises 12 residues. Per germline, CDR1 SNHLY and CDR2 FYNNEI. With 7 bases removed from V and 2 bases from J, the gap between germline ends came to 6 bases. CDR3 residues: CASTQTYNEQFF. The CDR3 region has the DNA TGTGCCAGCACCCAAACCTACAATGAGCAGTTCTTC. The full variable domain, in which reference TRBV2 and TRBJ2-1 provide the parts outside the CDR3, is EPEVTQTPSHQVTQMGQEVILRCVPISNHLYFYWYRQILGQKVEFLVSFYNNEISEKSEIFDDQFSVERPDGSNFTLKIRSTKLEDSAMYFCASTQTYNEQFFGPGTRLTVL.

The chain recombines TRBV5-4 with TRBJ1-2; 8 bases are shared with TRBD1. The V gene's germline CDR1 is SGHNT and CDR2 YYREEE (reference sequence). This CDR3 has 14 residues. The V gene end was trimmed by 4 bases and the J gene end by 2 bases; junction bases not matched to a gene: 4. The CDR3 is CASSQQGVNYGYTF. The CDR3 DNA follows: TGTGCCAGCAGCCAACAGGGGGTAAACTATGGCTACACCTTC. Full variable domain (outside the CDR3, taken from reference TRBV5-4 and TRBJ1-2): ETGVTQSPTHLIKTRGQQVTLRCSSQSGHNTVSWYQQALGQGPQFIFQYYREEENGRGNFPPRFSGLQFPNYSSELNVNALELDDSALYLCASSQQGVNYGYTFGSGTRLTVV.